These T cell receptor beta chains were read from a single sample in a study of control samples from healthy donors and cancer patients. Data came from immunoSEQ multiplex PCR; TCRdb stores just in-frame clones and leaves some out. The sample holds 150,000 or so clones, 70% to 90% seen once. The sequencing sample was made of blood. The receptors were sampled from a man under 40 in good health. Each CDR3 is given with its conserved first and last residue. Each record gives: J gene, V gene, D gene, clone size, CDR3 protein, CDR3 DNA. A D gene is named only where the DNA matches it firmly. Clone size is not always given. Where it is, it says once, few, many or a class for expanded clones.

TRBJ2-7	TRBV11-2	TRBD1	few	CASSWGTGVYEQYF	TGTGCCAGCAGCTGGGGTACAGGGGTATACGAGCAGTACTTC
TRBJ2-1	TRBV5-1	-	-	CASKGSGVAYNEQFF	TGCGCCAGCAAAGGGTCGGGGGTTGCCTACAATGAGCAGTTCTTC
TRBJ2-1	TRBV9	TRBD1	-	CASSAYGTGKYNEQFF	TGTGCCAGCAGCGCTTACGGGACAGGGAAATACAATGAGCAGTTCTTC
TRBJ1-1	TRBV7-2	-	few	CASTSTASNTEAFF	TGTGCCAGCACCTCGACAGCCTCAAACACTGAAGCTTTCTTT
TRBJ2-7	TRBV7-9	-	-	CASSSYSYEQYF	TGTGCCAGCAGCTCATACAGCTACGAGCAGTACTTC
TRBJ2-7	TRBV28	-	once	CASSLDTTYEQYF	TGTGCCAGCAGCTTGGACACAACCTACGAGCAGTACTTC
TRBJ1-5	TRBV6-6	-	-	CASSSHVRNQPQHF	TGTGCCAGCAGTTCCCACGTCCGCAATCAGCCCCAGCATTTT
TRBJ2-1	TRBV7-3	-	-	CASSSRGGRVENEQFF	TGTGCCAGCAGCTCCCGAGGGGGGAGGGTCGAAAATGAGCAGTTCTTC
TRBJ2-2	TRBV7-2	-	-	CASSAGPTTNTGELFF	TGTGCCAGCAGTGCGGGACCCACAACGAACACCGGGGAGCTGTTTTTT
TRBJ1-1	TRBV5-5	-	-	CASSLVQGLKAEAFF	TGTGCCAGCAGCTTGGTACAGGGTCTGAAGGCTGAAGCTTTCTTT
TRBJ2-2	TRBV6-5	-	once	CASTLRGGSTGELFF	TGTGCCAGCACGCTAAGGGGCGGTTCCACCGGGGAGCTGTTTTTT
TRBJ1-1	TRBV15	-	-	CATSRDLVSWQYEAFF	TGTGCCACCAGCAGAGATCTCGTCAGTTGGCAGTATGAAGCTTTCTTT
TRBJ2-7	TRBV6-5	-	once	CASFGTPLRTYF	TGTGCCAGCTTCGGGACCCCCCTACGGACGTACTTC
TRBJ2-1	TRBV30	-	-	CAWSPPPPSAPTYNEQFF	TGTGCCTGGAGTCCTCCTCCACCGAGCGCACCAACCTACAATGAGCAGTTCTTC
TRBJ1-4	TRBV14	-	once	CASSQGPWEKLFF	TGTGCCAGCAGCCAAGGCCCATGGGAAAAACTGTTTTTT
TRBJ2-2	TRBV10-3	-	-	CAISESNPGVRTGELFF	TGTGCCATCAGTGAGTCGAATCCGGGAGTCCGCACCGGGGAGCTGTTTTTT
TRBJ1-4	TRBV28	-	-	CASSGSSQKPELFF	TGTGCCAGTTCGGGATCCAGTCAAAAGCCGGAACTGTTTTTT
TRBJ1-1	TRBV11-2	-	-	CASSSGLTEAFF	TGTGCCAGCAGCTCAGGGTTAACTGAAGCTTTCTTT
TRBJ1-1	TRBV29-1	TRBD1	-	CSVTGGWNTEAFF	TGCAGCGTGACAGGGGGGTGGAACACTGAAGCTTTCTTT
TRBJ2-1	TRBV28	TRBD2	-	CASTLAGSGNEQFF	TGTGCCAGCACCCTAGCGGGATCGGGGAATGAGCAGTTCTTC
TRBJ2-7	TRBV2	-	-	CASSEGNRAYEQYF	TGTGCCAGCAGTGAAGGGAACAGGGCCTACGAGCAGTACTTC
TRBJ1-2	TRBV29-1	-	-	CSGGDYGYTF	TGCAGCGGCGGGGACTATGGCTACACCTTC
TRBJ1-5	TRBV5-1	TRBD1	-	CASSQGTGDQPQHF	TGCGCCAGCAGCCAAGGGACAGGGGATCAGCCCCAGCATTTT
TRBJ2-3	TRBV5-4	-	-	CASRQAGTDTQYF	TGTGCCAGCAGACAGGCCGGCACAGATACGCAGTATTTT
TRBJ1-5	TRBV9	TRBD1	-	CASSVAGQDGQPQHF	TGTGCCAGCAGCGTAGCGGGACAGGATGGTCAGCCCCAGCATTTT
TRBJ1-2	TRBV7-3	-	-	CASSRETYGYTF	TGTGCCAGCAGCCGCGAAACTTATGGCTACACCTTC
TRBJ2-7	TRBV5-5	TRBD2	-	CASSLWAGGEQYF	TGTGCCAGCAGCTTGTGGGCGGGGGGCGAGCAGTACTTC
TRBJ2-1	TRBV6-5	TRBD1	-	CASRRTGIYNEQFF	TGTGCCAGCAGGAGGACAGGGATATACAATGAGCAGTTCTTC
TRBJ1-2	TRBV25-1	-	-	CASSGRGRAGYTF	TGTGCCAGCAGTGGTCGGGGTAGGGCTGGCTACACCTTC
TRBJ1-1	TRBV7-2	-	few	CASSLARTRWSEAFF	TGTGCCAGCAGCTTAGCGCGTACAAGGTGGTCTGAAGCTTTCTTT
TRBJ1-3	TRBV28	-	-	CASGLGGAGNTIYF	TGTGCCAGCGGTCTTGGAGGGGCTGGAAACACCATATATTTT
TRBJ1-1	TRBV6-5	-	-	CASTDYGQGNTEAFF	TGTGCCAGCACCGATTATGGGCAGGGGAACACTGAAGCTTTCTTT